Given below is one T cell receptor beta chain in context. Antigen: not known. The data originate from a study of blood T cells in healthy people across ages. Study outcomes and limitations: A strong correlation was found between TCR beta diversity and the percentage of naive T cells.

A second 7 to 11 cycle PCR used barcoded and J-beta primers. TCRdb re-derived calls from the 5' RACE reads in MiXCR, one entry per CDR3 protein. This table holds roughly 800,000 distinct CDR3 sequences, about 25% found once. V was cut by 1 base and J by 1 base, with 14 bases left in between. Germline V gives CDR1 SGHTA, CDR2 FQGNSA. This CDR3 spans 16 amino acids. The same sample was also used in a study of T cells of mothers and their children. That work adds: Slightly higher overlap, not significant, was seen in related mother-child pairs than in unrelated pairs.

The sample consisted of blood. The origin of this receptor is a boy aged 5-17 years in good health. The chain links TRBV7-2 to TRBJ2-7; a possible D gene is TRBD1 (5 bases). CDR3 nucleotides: TGTGCCAGCAGCTTAGGGGGCCTAGTAGGTTCCTACGAGCAGTACTTC. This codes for CASSLGGLVGSYEQYF.